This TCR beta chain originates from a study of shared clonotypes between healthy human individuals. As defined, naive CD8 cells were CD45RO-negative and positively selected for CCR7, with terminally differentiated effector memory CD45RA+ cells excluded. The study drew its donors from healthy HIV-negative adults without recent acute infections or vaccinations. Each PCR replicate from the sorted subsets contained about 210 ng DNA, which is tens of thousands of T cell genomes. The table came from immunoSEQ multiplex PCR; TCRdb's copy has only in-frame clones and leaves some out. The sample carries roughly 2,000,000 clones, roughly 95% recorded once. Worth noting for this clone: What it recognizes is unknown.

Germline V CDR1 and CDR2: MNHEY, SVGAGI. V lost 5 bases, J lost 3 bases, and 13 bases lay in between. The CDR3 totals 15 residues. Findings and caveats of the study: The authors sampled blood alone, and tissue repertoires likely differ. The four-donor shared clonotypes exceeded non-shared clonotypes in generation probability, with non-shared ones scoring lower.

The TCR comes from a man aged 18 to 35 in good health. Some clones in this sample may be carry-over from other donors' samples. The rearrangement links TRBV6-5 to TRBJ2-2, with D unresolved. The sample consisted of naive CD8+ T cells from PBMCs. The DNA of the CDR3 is TGTGCCAGCAGTGGGCTCTCGGAGTACACCGGGGAGCTGTTTTTT. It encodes CASSGLSEYTGELFF.